This T cell receptor beta chain appears in the sequencing data of a study of CD8 T cells in Susac syndrome. RNA, at about 0.5 to 1 ug, was reverse transcribed with random hexamers. Amplification of TCR beta CDR3 across 54 Vbeta and 13 Jbeta was performed with immunoSEQ multiplex PCR. From the immunoSEQ multiplex PCR reads, TCRdb called clonotypes with MiXCR, one entry per CDR3 protein. Of approximately 120,000 distinct CDR3 sequences detected, 90% to 95% appear once; the ten largest clones hold 0.087%. Comment on this clonotype: Its antigen is unidentified.

Looked up from germline, CDR1 is MNHEY and CDR2 is SVGAGI. This CDR3 has 14 residues. Trimming took off 9 bases at V and 4 bases at J, with 18 bases between the two ends. Findings and limits, study-wide: The study conceded that its TCR sequencing and HLA analysis involved relatively few individuals.

This chain links TRBV6-5 with TRBJ2-5; D might be TRBD1 or TRBD2, each matching 6 bases. The sequencing sample was made of CD4+ T cells from PBMCs. The sequence was collected from a human donor in good health. The CDR3 reads CASTGSEEGETQYF. In nucleotides, the CDR3 is TGTGCCAGTACAGGGTCCGAGGAGGGAGAGACCCAGTACTTC.